This record concerns one T cell receptor (beta chain) sequence. Its target is unknown. This sample was included in a study of CD8+ T cells in alopecia areata. Study in general: At a dose of 5 to 10 mg twice daily, oral tofacitinib was given to treated patients.

Treatment specified: oral pan-JAK inhibitor, 5-10 mg twice daily. Sorting separated CD4+ and CD8+ T cells out of PBMCs. The CDR3 totals 14 residues. Trimming at V came to 6 bases and at J to 5 bases, leaving 5 bases not matched to a gene. Per germline, CDR1 SEHNR and CDR2 FQNEAQ (reference sequence). The authors extracted RNA and reverse transcribed it into cDNA as the sequencing template. The table came from immunoSEQ multiplex PCR; TCRdb's copy has only in-frame clones and leaves some out. The sample records 60,000 to 85,000 clones, roughly 66% being singletons. Study-level results: With just one nonresponder, it is still uncertain whether baseline CD8+ expansion relates to response.

The specimen comprised CD8+ T cells sorted from blood, sampled at week 24, from a patient treated with tofacitinib. The receptor comes from a human donor with alopecia areata. The rearrangement links TRBV7-9 to TRBJ1-5, with 9 bases identical to TRBD1. The CDR3 region has the DNA TGTGCCAGCAGGCCGGGACAGGGTGATCAGCCCCAGCATTTT. Amino acids: CASRPGQGDQPQHF.